These 24 T cell receptor beta chains share one sample of origin, sequenced in a study of blood T cell repertoires in COVID-19. The repertoire was sequenced with immunoSEQ multiplex PCR; TCRdb's copy has only in-frame clones and lacks some. The sample carries 200,000 to 250,000 clones, 82% recorded once. Sequenced input: peripheral blood. Receptor source: a woman in her sixties or seventies with COVID-19, enrolled during active disease.

This chain joins TRBV7-9 and TRBJ2-7, with TRBD1 matching over 7 bases. The length of the CDR3 is 14 residues. The germline V gene has CDR1 SEHNR and CDR2 FQNEAQ (reference sequence). Germline trimming cut 5 bases from V and 3 bases from J; bases unmatched to any gene: 7. CDR3 loop: CASSQGTVIYEQYF. CDR3 bases: TGTGCCAGCAGCCAAGGGACAGTAATCTACGAGCAGTACTTC.

The V call is TRBV18, the J call TRBJ1-2, with a possible D match to TRBD1 (5 bases). Germline V gene data show CDR1 as KGHSH and CDR2 as LQKENI. The CDR3 is 15 amino acids. V lost 0 bases to trimming and J lost 7 bases, with 15 bases between them. CDR3 protein: CASSPPRSGYFGYTF. The CDR3 DNA follows: TGTGCCAGCTCACCACCGAGATCAGGGTATTTTGGCTACACCTTC. Supplemented by reference TRBV18 and TRBJ1-2, the full variable domain reads NAGVMQNPRHLVRRRGQEARLRCSPMKGHSHVYWYRQLPEEGLKFMVYLQKENIIDESGMPKERFSAEFPKEGPSILRIQQVVRGDSAAYFCASSPPRSGYFGYTFGSGTRLTVV.

The chain couples TRBV5-4 to TRBJ1-1, with TRBD1 matching 8 bases. The CDR3 is made up of 15 amino acids. The germline gives CDR1 SGHNT, CDR2 YYREEE (reference sequence). V dropped 3 bases and J dropped 0; count of bases not matched to a gene: 4. DNA for the CDR3: TGTGCCAGCAGCTCTGGACAGGGCTTGAACACTGAAGCTTTCTTT. Protein product: CASSSGQGLNTEAFF.

The rearrangement joins TRBV24-1 to TRBJ2-5; D possibly corresponds to TRBD1 (6 bases). This CDR3 is built from 14 residues. Germline V lookup: CDR1 KGHDR, CDR2 SFDVKD. The germline V and J ends were trimmed by 4 bases and 1 base, with 9 bases remaining between them. CDR3 region: CATSETGSQETQYF. The CDR3 DNA follows: TGTGCCACCAGTGAAACAGGGTCCCAAGAGACCCAGTACTTC.

The genes are TRBV28 and TRBJ1-5; 7 bases agree with TRBD1. The CDR3 runs to 16 residues. Germline V gives CDR1 MDHEN, CDR2 SYDVKM. After removal of 5 bases from V and 4 bases from J, the junction contained 11 bases not matched to a gene. CDR3 residues: CASSPLRGLRNQPQHF. The DNA of the CDR3 is TGTGCCAGCAGTCCCCTAAGGGGGCTAAGGAATCAGCCCCAGCATTTT. The full variable domain, in which reference TRBV28 and TRBJ1-5 provide the parts outside the CDR3, is DVKVTQSSRYLVKRTGEKVFLECVQDMDHENMFWYRQDPGLGLRLIYFSYDVKMKEKGDIPEGYSVSREKKERFSLILESASTNQTSMYLCASSPLRGLRNQPQHFGDGTRLSIL.

The V gene is TRBV6-5, the J gene TRBJ1-4; D is possibly TRBD1 (5 bases). This CDR3 spans 15 amino acids. The germline V gene has CDR1 MNHEY and CDR2 SVGAGI. The germline V and J ends were trimmed by 6 bases and 7 bases, with 18 bases remaining between them. The CDR3 bases are TGTGCCAGCAGGACCGGACAAGGCGTATTTGAAAAACTGTTTTTT. Encoded protein: CASRTGQGVFEKLFF.

This chain links TRBV7-8 with TRBJ1-2; 10 nucleotides align to TRBD1. Germline values: CDR1 SGHVS, CDR2 FQNEAQ. CDR3 length: 16 amino acids. V lost 1 base and J lost 2; bases outside the gene matches: 4. CDR3 amino acids: CASSLEGTGDNYGYTF. DNA of the CDR3: TGTGCCAGCAGCTTAGAAGGGACAGGGGACAACTATGGCTACACCTTC.

The chain is built from TRBV2 and TRBJ1-1; D is ambiguous. The CDR3 runs 14 residues. CDR1 is SNHLY and CDR2 is FYNNEI in the germline V gene. V lost 4 bases to trimming and J lost 1 base, with 10 bases between them. For the CDR3, the DNA is TGTGCCAGCAGTGTGGGCAGTCGGAACACTGAAGCTTTCTTT. Its translation: CASSVGSRNTEAFF.

CDR3 nucleotide sequence: TGTGCCAGCAGTGAAGTCGCGGAGAAACTGTTTTTT. This translates into CASSEVAEKLFF. The chain combines TRBV25-1 with TRBJ1-4; D unclear. The V gene lost 2 bases and the J gene lost 11 bases, with 9 bases spanning the gap. This CDR3 is 12 amino acids long. Per germline, CDR1 MGHDK and CDR2 SYGVNS.

The chain uses TRBV20-1 and TRBJ2-7; D unclear. Per germline, CDR1 DFQATT and CDR2 SNEGSKA (reference sequence). Deletions cut 3 bases from V and 5 bases from J, with 5 bases between. The CDR3 is 10 amino acids. The CDR3 sequence is CSASRDEQYF. The CDR3 bases are TGCAGTGCTAGTCGGGACGAGCAGTACTTC.

The V call is TRBV7-9, the J call TRBJ1-1, with D uncertain. Germline lookup yields CDR1 SEHNR and CDR2 FQNEAQ (reference sequence). Trimming removed 2 bases at V and 4 bases at J, with 8 bases between. CDR3 length equals 13 residues. This CDR3 reads CASSLTPGTEAFF. CDR3 in DNA: TGTGCCAGCAGCTTAACTCCAGGCACTGAAGCTTTCTTT.

The J gene is TRBJ1-6, the V gene TRBV19, with TRBD1 identical over 10 bases. Germline loops: CDR1 LNHDA, CDR2 SQIVND (reference sequence). The length of the CDR3 is 13 residues. V shed 8 bases and J 7 bases; nucleotides not matched to a gene: 2. The CDR3 DNA reads TGTGCCAGTGGGACAGGGGAAAATTCACCCCTCCACTTT. It translates to CASGTGENSPLHF.

The chain recombines TRBV28 with TRBJ2-1, with a possible D match to TRBD2 (6 bases). CDR1 and CDR2 (germline): MDHEN, SYDVKM. With 5 bases removed from V and 2 bases from J, the gap between germline ends came to 13 bases. The CDR3 runs to 15 residues. The CDR3 sequence is CASSLTRRAYNEQFF. CDR3 bases: TGTGCCAGCAGTCTGACCAGGAGGGCCTACAATGAGCAGTTCTTC. The whole variable domain, remainder taken from reference TRBV28 and TRBJ2-1, is DVKVTQSSRYLVKRTGEKVFLECVQDMDHENMFWYRQDPGLGLRLIYFSYDVKMKEKGDIPEGYSVSREKKERFSLILESASTNQTSMYLCASSLTRRAYNEQFFGPGTRLTVL.

This clone was seen only once. The rearrangement links TRBV19 to TRBJ2-1, with D possibly being TRBD1 (5 bases). Germline V gene data show CDR1 as LNHDA and CDR2 as SQIVND (reference sequence). Trimming took 6 bases from V and 4 from J, leaving 16 bases between them. The CDR3 length is 15 residues. Here the CDR3 DNA reads TGTGCCAGTAGCGTGGATACAGGTTCTTACAATGAGCAGTTCTTC. Translation gives CASSVDTGSYNEQFF.

V and J are TRBV5-4 and TRBJ1-1, with a possible D match to TRBD1 (6 bases). This CDR3 comprises 14 residues. The V end lost 9 bases, the J end lost 2 bases, and 17 bases lay between the germline ends. CDR1 and CDR2 (germline): SGHNT, YYREEE (reference sequence). The CDR3: CATYVTGTNTEAFF. CDR3 DNA sequence: TGTGCCACCTACGTTACAGGGACCAACACTGAAGCTTTCTTT.

The V and J genes are TRBV7-9 and TRBJ2-7, with unresolved D. Trimming removed 1 base at V and 1 base at J, with 8 bases between. The CDR3 contains 14 residues. In germline, CDR1 is SEHNR, CDR2 FQNEAQ (reference sequence). CDR3 DNA sequence: TGTGCCAGCAGCTTAGGTCTTACATCCTACGAGCAGTACTTC. It is translated as CASSLGLTSYEQYF.

The chain has TRBV18 and TRBJ1-2; D ambiguous. CDR3 length equals 14 residues. Between the trimmed V and J ends, which lost 6 bases and 2 bases, there was a span of 13 bases. Germline CDR1 reads KGHSH; CDR2 reads LQKENI. As DNA, the CDR3 is TGTGCCAGCTCGCCGGAGTCTAGAAACTATGGCTACACCTTC. It encodes CASSPESRNYGYTF.

V usage is TRBV20-1 and J usage is TRBJ2-7; 8 bases align to TRBD1. The CDR3 has 11 amino acids. Trimming removed 6 bases from V and 6 bases from J; junction bases left unmatched: 4. CDR1 is DFQATT, CDR2 SNEGSKA, per germline (reference sequence). The CDR3 coding sequence is TGCAGTGCGCAGGGGGCGGGCGAGCAGTACTTC. Its protein is CSAQGAGEQYF.

The J gene is TRBJ2-7, the V gene TRBV28; TRBD1 agrees at 7 bases. V lost 7 bases, J lost 7 bases, and 16 bases stayed unmatched. The CDR3 consists of 15 residues. Per germline, CDR1 MDHEN and CDR2 SYDVKM. The CDR3 coding sequence is TGTGCCAGCAATGACCCGACGCTAGGGGGCCAAGAGCAGTACTTC. Its translation is CASNDPTLGGQEQYF.

The CDR3 loop reads CASSRTPGTRTDTQYF. CDR3 coding DNA: TGCGCCAGCAGCAGAACCCCCGGGACTAGAACAGATACGCAGTATTTT. The J gene is TRBJ2-3, the V gene TRBV5-1; TRBD2 aligns across 8 bases. The CDR3 loop spans 16 amino acids. Per germline, CDR1 SGHRS and CDR2 YFSETQ. The V segment lost 4 bases and the J segment 3 bases; nucleotides outside the gene matches: 10.

The chain has TRBV2 and TRBJ1-1; D is ambiguous. V was clipped by 6 bases and J by 0 bases, with 5 bases between them. The CDR3 has 12 amino acids. The germline V gene encodes CDR1 SNHLY and CDR2 FYNNEI. CDR3 sequence reads: CASSQLNTEAFF. In DNA, the CDR3 is TGTGCCAGCAGCCAATTGAACACTGAAGCTTTCTTT.

This clone was detected only once. The chain uses TRBV7-3 and TRBJ2-1; a possible D gene is TRBD2 (6 bases). The germline gives CDR1 SGHTA, CDR2 FQGTGA. V dropped 5 bases and J dropped 7 bases, with 24 bases sitting between them. The CDR3 sequence is 17 residues long. CDR3 region: CASSPSSGGTRGNEQFF. CDR3 nucleotides: TGTGCCAGCAGCCCCTCGTCTGGCGGGACCCGAGGGAATGAGCAGTTCTTC.

A remark on this clone: The same CDR3 arises from other DNA sequences in this sample as well. V and J are TRBV29-1 and TRBJ2-5; 8 bases fit TRBD1. Trimming cost V 6 bases and J 5 bases; bases outside gene matches: 8. The CDR3 totals 13 residues. Per the germline V gene, CDR1 is SQVTM and CDR2 is ANQGSEA. For the CDR3, the DNA is TGCAGCGTGGACCCCCAGGGGGCGGAGACCCAGTACTTC. Translating it yields CSVDPQGAETQYF.

The chain uses TRBV18 and TRBJ2-3, with 7 bases aligning to TRBD2. Germline V gene sequence: CDR1 KGHSH, CDR2 LQKENI. The CDR3 runs 14 residues. V lost 3 bases, J lost 2 bases, and 2 bases stayed unmatched. CDR3 sequence reads: CASSPGGFTDTQYF. Written as DNA, the CDR3 is TGTGCCAGCTCACCCGGGGGGTTCACAGATACGCAGTATTTT.